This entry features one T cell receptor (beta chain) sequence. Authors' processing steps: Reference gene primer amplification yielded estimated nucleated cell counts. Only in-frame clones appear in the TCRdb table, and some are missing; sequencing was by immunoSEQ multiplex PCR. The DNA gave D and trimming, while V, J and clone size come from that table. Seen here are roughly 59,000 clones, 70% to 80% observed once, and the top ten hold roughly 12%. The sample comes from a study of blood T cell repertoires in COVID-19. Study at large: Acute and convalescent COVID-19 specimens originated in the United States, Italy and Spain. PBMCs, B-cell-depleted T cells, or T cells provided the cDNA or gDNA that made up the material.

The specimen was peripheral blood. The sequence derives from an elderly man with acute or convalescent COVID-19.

CDR3 region: CASSLAGTGGTEAFF. DNA for the CDR3: TGTGCCAGCAGCTTGGCCGGGACAGGGGGCACTGAAGCTTTCTTT. V and J are TRBV5-4 and TRBJ1-1; 11 bases agree with TRBD1. The trim removed 0 bases at V and 4 bases at J, leaving 2 bases unmatched. Germline CDR1 SGHNT, CDR2 YYREEE (reference sequence). This CDR3 has 15 amino acids.